Shown below are 4 T cell receptor beta chains from a single sample sequenced in a study of blood T cell repertoires in COVID-19. TCRdb's table, derived via immunoSEQ multiplex PCR, lists solely in-frame clones and lacks some. The repertoire holds 400,000 to 450,000 clones, with 85% to 90% as singletons. Sequencing was carried out using PBMCs or T cells enriched from blood (not recorded which). The receptor source for this set is a man aged 25-40 years who had recovered from COVID-19.

A single count supports this clone. The V and J genes are TRBV7-2 and TRBJ2-7; D not resolved. Germline assignment: CDR1 SGHTA and CDR2 FQGNSA. The CDR3 is 11 residues long. V was trimmed by 2 bases and J by 6 bases, leaving 5 bases between them. Written as DNA, the CDR3 is TGTGCCAGCAGCTTAATCTTCGAGCAGTACTTC. It specifies CASSLIFEQYF.

The chain joins TRBV27 to TRBJ1-1; a possible D gene is TRBD1 (6 bases). CDR1 is MNHEY and CDR2 is SMNVEV in the germline V gene (reference sequence). V was cut by 7 bases and J by 7 bases, with 22 bases left in between. This CDR3 has 15 residues. CDR3 in DNA: TGTGCCAGCACCCTTTCTGGGGGGGGCGAGGGTGAAGCTTTCTTT. This translates into CASTLSGGGEGEAFF.

This chain joins TRBV18 and TRBJ1-5; TRBD1 agrees at 9 bases. The CDR3 is made up of 15 amino acids. From germline, CDR1 is KGHSH and CDR2 LQKENI. The J segment lost 6 bases and the V segment lost 4 bases, leaving 7 bases of the junction unmatched. CDR3 nucleotide sequence: TGTGCCAGCTCACTTGCCGGGACAGGGATTCAGCCCCAGCATTTT. This encodes CASSLAGTGIQPQHF.

The chain has TRBV11-3 and TRBJ2-1, with 7 positions matching TRBD2. The CDR3 consists of 15 residues. Trimming took 4 bases from V and 3 from J; bases not matched to a gene: 6. Germline-derived CDR1 and CDR2 are SGHNT and YENEEA. The CDR3 region is CASSWGGSVYNEQFF. CDR3 sequence (DNA): TGTGCCAGCAGCTGGGGCGGGAGTGTCTACAATGAGCAGTTCTTC.